This TCR beta chain was sequenced during a study of CD8+CD57+ T cells in acquired aplastic anemia. Study background: Sorted CD4+ and CD8+ cells gave a mean 3.2 ug DNA, range 0.2 to 27.4 ug. Overall study results and limits: Simpson's diversity of CD8+ cells was not significantly different in patients compared with controls.

The CDR3 is 13 residues long. This clonotype was observed a single time. What it binds is not known. This may be a read error: a much more frequent sequence differs by one nucleotide. In this CDR3 the conserved last residue, phenylalanine or tryptophan, is missing, so a read error is likely. CDR3 and TCR beta VDJ profiling relied on genomic DNA as the template. TCRdb re-called the reads with MiXCR, one entry per CDR3 protein. There are fewer than 250,000 distinct CDR3 sequences in the sample; 45% to 50% occur only once, and approximately 8% lies in the top ten. By flow cytometry, patients selected for sequencing had shown an expansion of CD8+CD57+ cells. Each patient carried a diagnosis of severe acquired aplastic anemia. Each patient gave a blood sample that was collected before any therapy had been received.

Sequencing was performed on sorted CD4+, CD8+, or CD8+CD57+ T cells (not recorded which) from PBMCs. J is TRBJ2-1 and V is TRBV12-3 or TRBV12-4; unclear D gene. This TCR came from a human donor with aplastic anemia. CDR3 region: CASSLGSGNEQFI. CDR3 coding DNA: TGTGCCAGCAGCTTAGGTTCCGGCAATGAGCAGTTCATC.